This T cell receptor beta chain was observed in a study of response to subunit inactivated influenza vaccine. Regarding this clonotype: The antigen is undetermined. A read error may account for a junction end that differs from germline.

Broader study findings: Every seasonal influenza vaccination brings in few new T cells, the authors suggested.

The CDR3 loop spans 15 amino acids. CDR1 is LGHDT, CDR2 YNNKEL, per germline (reference sequence). TCRdb re-derived calls from the RT-PCR reads in MiXCR, one entry per CDR3 protein. The sample records hundreds of thousands of distinct CDR3 sequences, around 8% being singletons. V is TRBV3-1 and J is TRBJ2-7; D gene uncertain. Sequencing was performed on PBMCs from blood, taken roughly 24 months after vaccination. This TCR was sampled from a man aged 45 to 75 who received an inactivated influenza vaccine. The CDR3 nucleotides read TGTGCCAGCACCCAAGGGATCAGTTCTGCCTACGAGCAGTACTTC. Protein sequence: CASTQGISSAYEQYF.